The entry that follows covers one T cell receptor (beta chain) sequence. The entry originates in a study of blood T cell repertoires in COVID-19. For the study at large: Acute-phase and convalescent COVID-19 samples originated in the United States, Italy and Spain.

Authors' data handling: Reference gene primer amplification gave estimated nucleated cell counts. The data were produced by immunoSEQ multiplex PCR, yet TCRdb's version contains in-frame clones alone and is incomplete. The D gene and trimming were derived from the DNA, and the V and J assignments and clone size from that table. The sample has 200,000 to 250,000 clones, about 80% seen once. V was clipped by 5 bases and J by 2 bases, with 10 bases between them. Germline-derived CDR1 and CDR2 are SGHTA and FQGNSA. The CDR3 length is 13 residues. Seattle cases were enrolled at active infection and followed longitudinally.

The V call is TRBV7-2, the J call TRBJ2-7; D possibly corresponds to TRBD2 (5 bases). The sample comprised peripheral blood. This receptor was taken from a woman at least 80 years old with COVID-19, enrolled during active disease. The CDR3 sequence is CASSVSGTYEQYF. DNA of the CDR3: TGTGCCAGCAGCGTCTCCGGGACCTACGAGCAGTACTTC.